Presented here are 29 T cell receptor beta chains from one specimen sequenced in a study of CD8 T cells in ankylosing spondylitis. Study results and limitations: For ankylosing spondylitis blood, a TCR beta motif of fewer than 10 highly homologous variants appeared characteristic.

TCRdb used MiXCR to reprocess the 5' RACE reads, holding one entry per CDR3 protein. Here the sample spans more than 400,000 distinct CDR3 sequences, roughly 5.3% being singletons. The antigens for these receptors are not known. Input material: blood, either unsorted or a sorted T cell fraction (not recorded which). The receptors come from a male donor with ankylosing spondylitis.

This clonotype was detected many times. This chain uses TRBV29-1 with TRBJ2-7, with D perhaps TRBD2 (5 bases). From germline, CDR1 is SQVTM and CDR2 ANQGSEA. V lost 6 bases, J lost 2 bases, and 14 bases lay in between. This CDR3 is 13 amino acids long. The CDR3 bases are TGCAGCGTCCTTGGACTGCCCGCCTACGAGCAGTACTTC. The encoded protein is CSVLGLPAYEQYF.

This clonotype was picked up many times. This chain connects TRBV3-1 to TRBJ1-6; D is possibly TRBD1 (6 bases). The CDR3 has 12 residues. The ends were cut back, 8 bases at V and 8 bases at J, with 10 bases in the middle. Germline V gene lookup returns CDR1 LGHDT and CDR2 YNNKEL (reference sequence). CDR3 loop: CASSGEYSPLHF. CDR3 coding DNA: TGTGCCAGCTCAGGGGAGTATTCACCCCTCCACTTT. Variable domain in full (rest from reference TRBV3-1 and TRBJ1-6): DTAVSQTPKYLVTQMGNDKSIKCEQNLGHDTMYWYKQDSKKFLKIMFSYNNKELIINETVPNRFSPKSPDKAHLNLHINSLELGDSAVYFCASSGEYSPLHFGNGTRLTVT.

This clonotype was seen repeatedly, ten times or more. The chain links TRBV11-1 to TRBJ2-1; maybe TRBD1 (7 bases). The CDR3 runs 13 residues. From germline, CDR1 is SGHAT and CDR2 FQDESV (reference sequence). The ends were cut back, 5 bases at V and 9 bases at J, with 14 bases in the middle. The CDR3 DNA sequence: TGTGCCAGCAGCCCCCCGCAGGGGGGTGAGCAGTTCTTC. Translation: CASSPPQGGEQFF. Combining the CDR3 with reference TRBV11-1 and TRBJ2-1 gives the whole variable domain EAEVAQSPRYKITEKSQAVAFWCDPISGHATLYWYRQILGQGPELLVQFQDESVVDDSQLPKDRFSAERLKGVDSTLKIQPAELGDSAMYLCASSPPQGGEQFFGPGTRLTVL.

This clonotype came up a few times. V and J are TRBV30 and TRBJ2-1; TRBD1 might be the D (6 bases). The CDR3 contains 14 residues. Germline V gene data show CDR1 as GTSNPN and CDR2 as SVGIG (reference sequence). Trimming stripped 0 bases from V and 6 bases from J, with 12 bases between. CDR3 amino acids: CAWSVQDRSNEQFF. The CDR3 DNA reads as TGTGCCTGGAGTGTACAAGACAGGAGCAATGAGCAGTTCTTC. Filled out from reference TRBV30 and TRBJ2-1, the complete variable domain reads SQTIHQWPATLVQPVGSPLSLECTVEGTSNPNLYWYRQAAGRGLQLLFYSVGIGQISSEVPQNLSASRPQDRQFILSSKKLLLSDSGFYLCAWSVQDRSNEQFFGPGTRLTVL.

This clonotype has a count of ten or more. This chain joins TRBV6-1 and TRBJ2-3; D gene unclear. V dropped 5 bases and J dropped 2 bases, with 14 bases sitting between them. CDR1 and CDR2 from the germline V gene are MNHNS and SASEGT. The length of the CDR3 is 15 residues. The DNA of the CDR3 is TGTGCCAGCAGTAGAAACCATAGAAACACAGATACGCAGTATTTT. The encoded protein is CASSRNHRNTDTQYF.

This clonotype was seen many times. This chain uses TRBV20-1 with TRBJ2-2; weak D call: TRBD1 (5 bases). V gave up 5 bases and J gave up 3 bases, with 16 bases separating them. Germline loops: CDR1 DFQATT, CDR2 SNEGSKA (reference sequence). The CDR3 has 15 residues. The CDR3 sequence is CSARKAGLDTGELFF. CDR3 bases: TGCAGTGCTCGTAAGGCAGGGTTAGACACCGGGGAGCTGTTTTTT.

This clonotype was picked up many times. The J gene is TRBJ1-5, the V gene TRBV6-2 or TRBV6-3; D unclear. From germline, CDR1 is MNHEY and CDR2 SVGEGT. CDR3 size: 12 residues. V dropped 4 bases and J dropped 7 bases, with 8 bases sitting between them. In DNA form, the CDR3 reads TGTGCCAGCAGTTTTCGGGAACAGCCCCAGCATTTT. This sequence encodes CASSFREQPQHF.

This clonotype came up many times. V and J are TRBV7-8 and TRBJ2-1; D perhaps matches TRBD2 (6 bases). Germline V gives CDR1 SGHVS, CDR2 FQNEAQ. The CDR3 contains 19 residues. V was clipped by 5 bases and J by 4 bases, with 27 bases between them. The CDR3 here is CASSHSGVGGTNPYNEQFF. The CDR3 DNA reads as TGTGCCAGCAGCCACTCCGGGGTTGGGGGGACGAACCCTTACAATGAGCAGTTCTTC.

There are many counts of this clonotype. CDR3 bases: TGTGCCAGCAGCCACGGCGGGCGGAGCGATGAGCAGTTCTTC. This gives the protein CASSHGGRSDEQFF. The chain is built from TRBV4-2 and TRBJ2-1; D is perhaps TRBD2 (5 bases). The CDR3 length is 14 residues. Trimming stripped 3 bases from V and 8 bases from J, with 14 bases between. Germline V CDR1 and CDR2: LGHNA, YNFKEQ.

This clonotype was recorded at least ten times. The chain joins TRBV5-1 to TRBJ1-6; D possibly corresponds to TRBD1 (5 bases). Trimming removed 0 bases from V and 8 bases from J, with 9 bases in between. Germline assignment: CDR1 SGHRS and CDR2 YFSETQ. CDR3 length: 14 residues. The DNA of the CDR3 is TGCGCCAGCAGCTTGGACGTGGGGGATTCACCCCTCCACTTT. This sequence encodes CASSLDVGDSPLHF.

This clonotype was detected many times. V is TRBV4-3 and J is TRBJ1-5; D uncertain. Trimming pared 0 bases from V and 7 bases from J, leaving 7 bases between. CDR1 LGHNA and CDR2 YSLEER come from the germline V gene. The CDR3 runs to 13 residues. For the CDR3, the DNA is TGCGCCAGCAGCCAAGATCGCGAACAGCCCCAGCATTTT. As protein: CASSQDREQPQHF.

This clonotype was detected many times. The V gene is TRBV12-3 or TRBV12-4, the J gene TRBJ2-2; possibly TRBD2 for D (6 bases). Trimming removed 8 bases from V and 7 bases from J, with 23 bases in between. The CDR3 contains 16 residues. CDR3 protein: CASLNSGWGGDGELFF. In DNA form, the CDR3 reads TGTGCCAGCCTAAATTCTGGCTGGGGCGGGGACGGGGAGCTGTTTTTT.

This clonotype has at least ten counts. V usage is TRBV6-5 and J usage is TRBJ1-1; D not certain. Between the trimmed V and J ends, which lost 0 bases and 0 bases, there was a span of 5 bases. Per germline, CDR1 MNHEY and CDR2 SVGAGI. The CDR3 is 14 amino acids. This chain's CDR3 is CASSYSDMNTEAFF. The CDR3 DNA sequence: TGTGCCAGCAGTTACTCAGATATGAACACTGAAGCTTTCTTT.

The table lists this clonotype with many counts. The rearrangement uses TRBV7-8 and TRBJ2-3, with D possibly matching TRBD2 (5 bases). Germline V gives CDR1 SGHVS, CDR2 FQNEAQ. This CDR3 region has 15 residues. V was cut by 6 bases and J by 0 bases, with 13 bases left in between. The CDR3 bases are TGTGCCAGCAGGTTGGGAGCGGCTAGCACAGATACGCAGTATTTT. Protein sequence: CASRLGAASTDTQYF.

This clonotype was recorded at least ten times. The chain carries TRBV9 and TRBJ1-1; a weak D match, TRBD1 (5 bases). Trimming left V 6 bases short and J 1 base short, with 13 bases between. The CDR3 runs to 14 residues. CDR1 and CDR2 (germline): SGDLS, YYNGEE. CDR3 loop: CASNRGVGNTEAFF. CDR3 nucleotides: TGTGCCAGCAATCGGGGCGTAGGGAACACTGAAGCTTTCTTT.

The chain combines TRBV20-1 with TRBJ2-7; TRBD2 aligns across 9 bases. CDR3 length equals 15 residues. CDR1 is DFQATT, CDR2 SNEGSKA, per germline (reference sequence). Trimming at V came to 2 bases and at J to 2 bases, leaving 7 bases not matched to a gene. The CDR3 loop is CSARPLAGLTYEQYF. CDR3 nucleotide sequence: TGCAGTGCTAGACCACTAGCGGGCTTAACCTACGAGCAGTACTTC.

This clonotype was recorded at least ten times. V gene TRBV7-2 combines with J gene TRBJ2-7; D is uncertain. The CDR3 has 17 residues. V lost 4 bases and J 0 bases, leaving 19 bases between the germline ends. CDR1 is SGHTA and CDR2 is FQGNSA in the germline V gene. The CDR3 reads CASSSFPTPWRSYEQYF. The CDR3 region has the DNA TGTGCCAGCAGCTCCTTCCCGACTCCCTGGCGCTCCTACGAGCAGTACTTC.

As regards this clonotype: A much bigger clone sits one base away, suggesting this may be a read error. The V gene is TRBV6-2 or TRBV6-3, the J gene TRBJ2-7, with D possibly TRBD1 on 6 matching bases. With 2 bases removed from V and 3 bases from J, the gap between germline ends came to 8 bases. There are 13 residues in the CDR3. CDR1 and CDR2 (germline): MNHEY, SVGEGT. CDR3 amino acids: CASSYPDSYEQYF. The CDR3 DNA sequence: TGTGCCAGCAGTTACCCGGACAGCTACGAGCAGTACTTC.

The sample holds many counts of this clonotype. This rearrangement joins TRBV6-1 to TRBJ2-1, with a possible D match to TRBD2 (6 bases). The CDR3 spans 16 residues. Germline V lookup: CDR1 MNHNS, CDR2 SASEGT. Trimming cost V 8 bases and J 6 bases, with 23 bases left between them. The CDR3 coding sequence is TGTGCCAGCGGTCGCTCTAGCGCATCCGGAGGCAATGAGCAGTTCTTC. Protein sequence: CASGRSSASGGNEQFF.

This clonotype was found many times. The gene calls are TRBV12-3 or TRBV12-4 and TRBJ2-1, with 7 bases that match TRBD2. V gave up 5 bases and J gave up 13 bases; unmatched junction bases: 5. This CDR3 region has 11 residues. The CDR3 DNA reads TGTGCCAGCAGTAGGGACTATCGCCAGTTCTTC. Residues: CASSRDYRQFF.

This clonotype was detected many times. The CDR3 DNA sequence: TGTGCCAGCAGCTTGGGGTGGGGATACGAGCAGTACTTC. It encodes CASSLGWGYEQYF. The chain has TRBV7-2 and TRBJ2-7; D gene ambiguous. The germline V gene has CDR1 SGHTA and CDR2 FQGNSA. This CDR3 is built from 13 residues. Trimming took off 3 bases at V and 4 bases at J, with 10 bases between the two ends.

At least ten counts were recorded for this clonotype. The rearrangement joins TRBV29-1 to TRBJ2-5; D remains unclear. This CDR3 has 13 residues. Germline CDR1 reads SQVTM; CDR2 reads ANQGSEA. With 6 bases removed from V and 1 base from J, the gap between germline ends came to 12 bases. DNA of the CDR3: TGCAGCGTCTTACAGTCTTTCCAAGAGACCCAGTACTTC. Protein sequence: CSVLQSFQETQYF.

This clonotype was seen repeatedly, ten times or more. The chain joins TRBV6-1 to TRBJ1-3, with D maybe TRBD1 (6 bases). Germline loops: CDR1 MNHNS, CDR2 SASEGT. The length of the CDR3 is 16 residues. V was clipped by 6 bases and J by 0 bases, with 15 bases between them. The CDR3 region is CASSTGWSASGNTIYF. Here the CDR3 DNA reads TGTGCCAGCAGCACAGGGTGGAGCGCCTCTGGAAACACCATATATTTT.

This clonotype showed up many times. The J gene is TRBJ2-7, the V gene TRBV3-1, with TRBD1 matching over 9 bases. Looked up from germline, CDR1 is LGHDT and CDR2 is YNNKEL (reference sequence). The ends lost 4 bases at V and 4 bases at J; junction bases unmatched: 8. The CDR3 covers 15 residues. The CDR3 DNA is TGTGCCAGCAGCCGGACCGGGACAGGGCTTTACGAGCAGTACTTC. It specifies CASSRTGTGLYEQYF.

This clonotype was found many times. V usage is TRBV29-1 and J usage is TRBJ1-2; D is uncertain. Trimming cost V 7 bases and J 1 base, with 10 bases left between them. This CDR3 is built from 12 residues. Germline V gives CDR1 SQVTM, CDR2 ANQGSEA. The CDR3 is CSGQAGNYGYTF. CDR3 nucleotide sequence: TGCAGCGGGCAAGCGGGTAACTATGGCTACACCTTC.

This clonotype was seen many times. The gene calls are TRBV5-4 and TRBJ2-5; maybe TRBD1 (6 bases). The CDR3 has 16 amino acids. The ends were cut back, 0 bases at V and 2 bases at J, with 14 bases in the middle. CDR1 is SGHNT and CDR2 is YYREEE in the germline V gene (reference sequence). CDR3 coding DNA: TGTGCCAGCAGCTTGGGAGGGGGTGACCTACAAGAGACCCAGTACTTC. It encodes CASSLGGGDLQETQYF. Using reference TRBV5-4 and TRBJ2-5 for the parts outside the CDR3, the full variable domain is ETGVTQSPTHLIKTRGQQVTLRCSSQSGHNTVSWYQQALGQGPQFIFQYYREEENGRGNFPPRFSGLQFPNYSSELNVNALELDDSALYLCASSLGGGDLQETQYFGPGTRLLVL.

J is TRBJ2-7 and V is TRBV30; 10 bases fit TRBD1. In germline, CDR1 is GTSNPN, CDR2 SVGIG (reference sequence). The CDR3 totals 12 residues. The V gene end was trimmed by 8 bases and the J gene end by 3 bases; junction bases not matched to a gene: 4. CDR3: CAGTGVGYEQYF. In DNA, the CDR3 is TGTGCCGGGACAGGGGTCGGCTACGAGCAGTACTTC.

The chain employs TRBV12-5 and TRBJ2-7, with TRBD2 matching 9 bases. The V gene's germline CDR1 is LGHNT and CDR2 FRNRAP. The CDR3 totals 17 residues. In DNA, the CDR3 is TGTGCCAGCAGCCGCGCAAAGGGGACTAGCAGGCCCTACGAGCAGTACTTC. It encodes CASSRAKGTSRPYEQYF.

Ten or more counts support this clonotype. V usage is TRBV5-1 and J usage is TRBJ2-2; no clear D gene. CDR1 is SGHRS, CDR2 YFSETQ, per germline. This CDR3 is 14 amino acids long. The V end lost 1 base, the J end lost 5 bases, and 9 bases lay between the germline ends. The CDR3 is CASSLPLETGELFF. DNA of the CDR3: TGCGCCAGCAGCTTGCCCCTGGAAACCGGGGAGCTGTTTTTT.